This TCR beta chain was captured in a study of T cell repertoires in cytomegalovirus infection. The wider study: In the study, CMV epitopes included recently identified HLA-C-restricted and well-studied HLA-B-restricted ones.

This clonotype was seen at least ten times. Its target is not known. V lost 0 bases and J 5 bases, leaving 19 bases between the germline ends. The CDR3 spans 17 residues. Germline V gene data show CDR1 as SGHVS and CDR2 as FQNEAQ. MiXCR, run by TCRdb on the reads, gives a single entry per CDR3 protein. The sample holds some 940,000 distinct CDR3 sequences, around a third seen once. The TCR sequence derives from a human donor in good health (CMV status not recorded). Some clones in this sample may be carry-over from other donors' samples. The material was cultured CD8+ T cells from PBMCs, obtained from culture after CMV antigen stimulation. V gene TRBV7-8 combines with J gene TRBJ1-1; D is perhaps TRBD1 (5 bases). The CDR3 region is CASSLAGAGNFRTEAFF. The CDR3 DNA reads TGTGCCAGCAGCTTAGCCGGGGCCGGCAATTTTAGGACTGAAGCTTTCTTT.